The 21 T cell receptor beta chains reported below all come from one sample, sequenced in a study of read filtering for tumor transcriptome and immune sequencing. This library used roughly 430 ng RNA and molecular barcoded adaptors spanning alpha/delta and beta/gamma chains. MiXCR, applied by TCRdb to the reads, yields one record per CDR3 protein. Of around 130,000 distinct CDR3 sequences in the sample, approximately 13% are singletons; the top ten hold 8.4%. The sample taken for sequencing was a population of CD138-negative cells sorted from bone marrow. The receptors derive from a donor at least 40 years old with multiple myeloma.

This clonotype was seen ten or more times. The chain combines TRBV29-1 with TRBJ2-3; D assignment may be TRBD1 or TRBD2 (5 bases each). The V end lost 3 bases, the J end lost 1 base, and 11 bases lay between the germline ends. Germline V CDR1 and CDR2: SQVTM, ANQGSEA. The CDR3 consists of 14 residues. CDR3 amino acids: CSVESGDGTDTQYF. The CDR3 bases are TGCAGCGTTGAGAGTGGGGACGGCACAGATACGCAGTATTTT.

This clonotype has more than one count but fewer than ten. Possible read error: a much larger clone is one base away. The chain has TRBV7-3 and TRBJ1-1; 7 bases agree with TRBD1. The CDR3 loop spans 15 amino acids. The germline gives CDR1 SGHTA, CDR2 FQGTGA. J was trimmed by 3 bases and V by 1 base; bases with no gene match: 5. CDR3 nucleotides: TGTGCCAGCAGCTTAATGGGCAGGGGGTACACTGAAGCTTTCTTT. Its protein is CASSLMGRGYTEAFF.

At least ten counts were recorded for this clonotype. This chain joins TRBV12-3 or TRBV12-4 and TRBJ2-3, with 12 bases identical to TRBD2. This CDR3 spans 18 amino acids. Losses at the gene ends were 7 bases for V and 5 bases for J; bases not matched to a gene: 16. The CDR3 coding sequence is TGTGCCAGCACCCCCGGGACTAGCGGGCCCCTTTACGGAGATACGCAGTATTTT. It encodes CASTPGTSGPLYGDTQYF.

The chain recombines TRBV7-8 with TRBJ2-7, with TRBD2 identical over 9 bases. The CDR3 runs to 15 residues. From germline, CDR1 is SGHVS and CDR2 FQNEAQ. V gave up 1 base and J gave up 2 bases; unmatched junction bases: 3. The CDR3 sequence: CASSLVVAGAYEQYF. The CDR3 coding sequence is TGTGCCAGCAGCTTAGTGGTAGCGGGAGCCTACGAGCAGTACTTC.

This clonotype was observed many times. This chain links TRBV6-5 with TRBJ1-2; no reliable D call. From germline, CDR1 is MNHEY and CDR2 SVGAGI. V lost 4 bases, J lost 3 bases, and 12 bases lay in between. The CDR3 runs to 14 residues. The CDR3 nucleotides read TGTGCCAGCAGTTCCCCCCGTGGACACTATGGCTACACCTTC. Its protein is CASSSPRGHYGYTF.

This chain connects TRBV19 to TRBJ1-5; perhaps TRBD1 as D (5 bases). Germline CDR1 is LNHDA and CDR2 is SQIVND (reference sequence). Trimming stripped 3 bases from V and 4 bases from J, with 10 bases between. This CDR3 is 14 amino acids long. The CDR3 region is CASSILAGNQPQHF. DNA of the CDR3: TGTGCCAGTAGTATTTTGGCAGGGAATCAGCCCCAGCATTTT.

The chain has TRBV7-9 and TRBJ1-3, with D perhaps matching TRBD1 (5 bases). Trimming removed 8 bases from V and 0 bases from J, with 11 bases in between. This CDR3 has 14 residues. CDR1 is SEHNR, CDR2 FQNEAQ, per germline (reference sequence). The chain's CDR3 is CASRRDFSGNTIYF. The CDR3 DNA sequence: TGTGCCAGCCGGCGGGACTTCTCTGGAAACACCATATATTTT.

There are a few counts of this clonotype. The chain carries TRBV11-3 and TRBJ2-4, with TRBD1 matching 9 bases. This CDR3 comprises 18 residues. The trim removed 2 bases at V and 1 base at J, leaving 9 bases unmatched. Per germline, CDR1 SGHNT and CDR2 YENEEA. The chain's CDR3 is CASSLRGQGILAKNIQYF. The CDR3 bases are TGTGCCAGCAGCTTACGGGGACAGGGAATATTGGCCAAAAACATTCAGTACTTC.

On this clonotype: A read error may be the cause here, since a much bigger clone is one base away. The genes are TRBV7-9 and TRBJ2-2; D is perhaps TRBD1 or TRBD2 (5 bases each). The CDR3 has 14 residues. Germline loops: CDR1 SEHNR, CDR2 FQNEAQ (reference sequence). Trimming shortened V by 6 bases and J by 1 base, and 9 bases separated the two germline ends. The CDR3 sequence: CASRGPLNTGELFF. DNA for the CDR3: TGTGCCAGCAGGGGACCTCTGAACACCGGGGAGCTGTTTTTT.

This clonotype was seen at least ten times. The CDR3 sequence is CASGPLEADTQYF. CDR3 DNA: TGTGCCAGCGGCCCGCTAGAGGCAGATACGCAGTATTTT. The V call is TRBV7-9, the J call TRBJ2-3; D remains ambiguous. The CDR3 is 13 amino acids. The germline CDR1 and CDR2 sequences are SEHNR and FQNEAQ (reference sequence). Trimming removed 8 bases from V and 4 bases from J, with 13 bases in between.

Details on this clonotype: A single base separates this from a much larger clone, so it may be a read error. The chain combines TRBV12-3 or TRBV12-4 with TRBJ2-1; 9 bases map to TRBD2. V lost 5 bases to trimming and J lost 11 bases; unmatched junction nucleotides: 16. This CDR3 contains 16 residues. CDR3 in amino acids: CASSPNPGLAIEKQFF. CDR3 in DNA: TGTGCCAGCAGTCCCAACCCGGGACTAGCCATTGAGAAGCAGTTCTTC.

This clonotype was seen only a few times. The gene calls are TRBV12-3 or TRBV12-4 and TRBJ2-3, with 9 bases fitting TRBD2. J gave up 5 bases and V 4 bases, and 7 bases lay outside the gene matches. This CDR3 is built from 15 residues. CDR3 amino acids: CASSSLAGAGDTQYF. CDR3 DNA sequence: TGTGCCAGCAGTTCCTTAGCGGGAGCGGGAGATACGCAGTATTTT.

This clonotype came up many times. The rearrangement uses TRBV2 and TRBJ2-1; possibly TRBD1 for D (6 bases). Germline V gene lookup returns CDR1 SNHLY and CDR2 FYNNEI. Trimming pared 6 bases from V and 4 bases from J, leaving 13 bases between. This CDR3 is 14 amino acids long. The CDR3 loop reads CASRTGSVYNEQFF. The CDR3 nucleotides are TGTGCCAGCAGAACAGGGAGCGTATACAATGAGCAGTTCTTC. Supplemented by reference TRBV2 and TRBJ2-1, the full variable domain reads EPEVTQTPSHQVTQMGQEVILRCVPISNHLYFYWYRQILGQKVEFLVSFYNNEISEKSEIFDDQFSVERPDGSNFTLKIRSTKLEDSAMYFCASRTGSVYNEQFFGPGTRLTVL.

Ten or more counts support this clonotype. V is TRBV4-1 and J is TRBJ2-1, with 10 positions matching TRBD2. CDR1 is MGHRA, CDR2 YSYEKL, per germline. The CDR3 has 16 residues. Unmatched junction bases numbered 2, after V lost 0 bases and J lost 3 bases. The CDR3 spells CASSQEPSGSYNEQFF. As DNA, the CDR3 is TGCGCCAGCAGCCAAGAGCCTAGCGGGAGCTACAATGAGCAGTTCTTC.

On this clonotype itself: A much bigger clone sits one base away, suggesting this may be a read error. As the CDR3 is not closed by the conserved phenylalanine or tryptophan, this likely results from a read error. The V and J genes are TRBV20-1 and TRBJ2-2, with D possibly TRBD2 on 6 matching bases. V was pared by 5 bases and J by 8 bases, with 18 bases between. There are 14 residues in the CDR3. Germline V gives CDR1 DFQATT, CDR2 SNEGSKA (reference sequence). The CDR3 spells CSAARAGRAGELFL. The CDR3 nucleotides read TGCAGTGCTGCACGGGCGGGAAGGGCAGGGGAGCTGTTTCTT.

The chain is built from TRBV7-9 and TRBJ2-7; 10 bases are shared with TRBD2. The CDR3 has 14 residues. V shed 8 bases, J shed 6 bases, and the junction held 10 bases outside the gene matches. CDR1 and CDR2 from the germline V gene are SEHNR and FQNEAQ (reference sequence). The DNA of the CDR3 is TGTGCCAGCGACATAGCGGGAGGCCGTTCCGAGCAGTACTTC. Encoded protein: CASDIAGGRSEQYF.

This clonotype showed up many times. The J gene is TRBJ2-1, the V gene TRBV20-1, with D perhaps TRBD1 (5 bases). The CDR3 covers 14 residues. Trimming removed 0 bases at V and 7 bases at J, with 13 bases between. From germline, CDR1 is DFQATT and CDR2 SNEGSKA (reference sequence). The chain's CDR3 is CSARDPQEWNEQFF. CDR3 nucleotide sequence: TGCAGTGCTAGAGATCCACAGGAATGGAATGAGCAGTTCTTC.

This chain links TRBV24-1 with TRBJ1-2; no reliable D call. The CDR3 has 14 residues. Germline V CDR1 and CDR2: KGHDR, SFDVKD. V was trimmed by 6 bases and J by 6 bases, leaving 16 bases between them. CDR3 sequence (DNA): TGTGCCACCAGTAATCGAGAGGAGCCAAATGGCTACACCTTC. Translated, it gives CATSNREEPNGYTF.

In this sample, this clonotype turned up many times. This rearrangement joins TRBV20-1 to TRBJ2-7; tentatively, D is TRBD1 (7 bases). V gave up 6 bases and J gave up 5 bases, with 17 bases separating them. Looked up from germline, CDR1 is DFQATT and CDR2 is SNEGSKA (reference sequence). The CDR3 loop spans 13 amino acids. The CDR3 bases are TGCAGTGCCGGCGGACAGGCGGGGAACGAGCAGTACTTC. This gives the protein CSAGGQAGNEQYF.

This clonotype has a handful of counts. The V and J genes are TRBV13 and TRBJ2-5; a possible D gene is TRBD2 (6 bases). Germline CDR1 and CDR2: PRHDT and FYEKMQ (reference sequence). Between the trimmed V and J ends, which lost 5 bases and 9 bases, there was a span of 28 bases. The CDR3 is 17 residues long. The CDR3 is CASSPRSVVIGPGAQYF. DNA of the CDR3: TGTGCCAGCAGCCCCCGGTCCGTAGTTATAGGTCCGGGGGCCCAGTACTTC.

Concerning this clonotype itself: A clone one base away is much larger, so this may be a read error. The CDR3 spells CASAPSRVLNTEAFF. Here the CDR3 DNA reads TGTGCCAGCGCCCCCTCGCGGGTTCTGAACACTGAAGCTTTCTTT. V is TRBV12-3 or TRBV12-4 and J is TRBJ1-1; D call uncertain. The ends were cut back, 8 bases at V and 0 bases at J, with 16 bases in the middle. The CDR3 runs to 15 residues.